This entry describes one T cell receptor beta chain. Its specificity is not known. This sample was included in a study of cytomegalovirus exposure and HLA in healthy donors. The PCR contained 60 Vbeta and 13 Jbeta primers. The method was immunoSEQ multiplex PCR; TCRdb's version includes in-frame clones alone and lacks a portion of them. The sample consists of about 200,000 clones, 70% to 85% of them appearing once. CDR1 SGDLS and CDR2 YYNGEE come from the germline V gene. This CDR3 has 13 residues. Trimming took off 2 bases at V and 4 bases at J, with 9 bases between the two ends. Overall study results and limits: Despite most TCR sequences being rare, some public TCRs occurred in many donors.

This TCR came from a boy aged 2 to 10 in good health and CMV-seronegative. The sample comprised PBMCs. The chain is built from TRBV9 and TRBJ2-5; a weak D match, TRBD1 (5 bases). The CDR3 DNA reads TGTGCCAGCAGCGTGGACATTGGAGAGACCCAGTACTTC. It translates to CASSVDIGETQYF. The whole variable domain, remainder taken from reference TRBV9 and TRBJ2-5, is DSGVTQTPKHLITATGQRVTLRCSPRSGDLSVYWYQQSLDQGLQFLIQYYNGEERAKGNILERFSAQQFPDLHSELNLSSLELGDSALYFCASSVDIGETQYFGPGTRLLVL.